These 8 T cell receptor beta chains originate from one sample sequenced in a study of blood T cell repertoires in COVID-19. Data came from immunoSEQ multiplex PCR; TCRdb stores just in-frame clones and leaves some out. The sample lists approximately 340,000 clones, approximately 90% occurring once. The specimen sequenced was PBMCs or T cells enriched from blood (not recorded which). These receptors came from a woman aged 40-49 years who had been exposed to COVID-19.

The chain links TRBV5-4 to TRBJ2-5; the match to TRBD2 covers 9 bases. The germline V gene has CDR1 SGHNT and CDR2 YYREEE (reference sequence). The trim removed 3 bases at V and 5 bases at J, leaving 8 bases unmatched. The CDR3 length is 15 residues. CDR3 nucleotides: TGTGCCAGCAGCTATGGGGCGGGAGGGCTGGAGACCCAGTACTTC. Translation gives CASSYGAGGLETQYF.

The chain uses TRBV15 and TRBJ1-5, with D possibly TRBD1 on 6 matching bases. Germline V gives CDR1 LNHNV, CDR2 YYDKDF (reference sequence). This CDR3 has 14 amino acids. V shed 3 bases and J shed 7 bases, with 13 bases lying between them. The DNA for the CDR3 is TGTGCCACCAGCAGTAATCCAGGGGTGCAGCCCCAGCATTTT. This sequence encodes CATSSNPGVQPQHF. Full variable domain (remainder filled in from reference TRBV15 and TRBJ1-5): DAMVIQNPRYQVTQFGKPVTLSCSQTLNHNVMYWYQQKSSQAPKLLFHYYDKDFNNEADTPDNFQSRRPNTSFCFLDIRSPGLGDTAMYLCATSSNPGVQPQHFGDGTRLSIL.

The rearrangement uses TRBV15 and TRBJ2-2; tentative D call: TRBD1 (6 bases). The CDR3 totals 14 residues. CDR1 and CDR2 from the germline V gene are LNHNV and YYDKDF (reference sequence). Trimming shortened V by 0 bases and J by 5 bases, and 7 bases separated the two germline ends. CDR3 sequence reads: CATSRDGQTGELFF. The DNA of the CDR3 is TGTGCCACCAGCAGAGATGGACAGACCGGGGAGCTGTTTTTT.

V gene TRBV30 combines with J gene TRBJ1-5; D is possibly TRBD1 (5 bases). Germline V gene lookup returns CDR1 GTSNPN and CDR2 SVGIG (reference sequence). With 0 bases removed from V and 2 bases from J, the gap between germline ends came to 8 bases. The CDR3 consists of 14 residues. This chain's CDR3 is CAWSVGGGNQPQHF. The CDR3 bases are TGTGCCTGGAGTGTGGGGGGTGGCAATCAGCCCCAGCATTTT. Full variable domain (outside the CDR3, taken from reference TRBV30 and TRBJ1-5): SQTIHQWPATLVQPVGSPLSLECTVEGTSNPNLYWYRQAAGRGLQLLFYSVGIGQISSEVPQNLSASRPQDRQFILSSKKLLLSDSGFYLCAWSVGGGNQPQHFGDGTRLSIL.

This chain uses TRBV11-2 with TRBJ2-5; 10 positions agree with TRBD2. This CDR3 has 16 amino acids. CDR1 is SGHAT, CDR2 FQNNGV, per germline. After removal of 2 bases from V and 5 bases from J, the junction contained 8 bases not matched to a gene. CDR3 coding DNA: TGTGCCAGCAGCTTAAGATTAGCGGGGGGTGGTGAGACCCAGTACTTC. Amino acid sequence: CASSLRLAGGGETQYF.

This clone was found a few times. The chain joins TRBV3-1 (or the pseudogene TRBV3-2) to TRBJ1-1; 7 bases align to TRBD1. Looked up from germline, CDR1 is LGHDT and CDR2 is YNNKEL (reference sequence). The CDR3 length is 13 residues. V trimming: 5 bases; J trimming: 4 bases; junction bases outside the gene matches: 4. The CDR3 DNA is TGTGCCAGCAGCGTACAGGGGCGCACTGAAGCTTTCTTT. Its translation: CASSVQGRTEAFF.

The V call is TRBV14, the J call TRBJ2-2; maybe TRBD1 (5 bases). The CDR3 length is 16 residues. The germline V gene encodes CDR1 SGHDN and CDR2 FVKESK. The germline V and J ends were trimmed by 4 bases and 4 bases, with 16 bases remaining between them. For the CDR3, the DNA is TGTGCCAGCAGCCGTCCCGCGCGGCAGGGCACCGGGGAGCTGTTTTTT. It translates to CASSRPARQGTGELFF.

V and J are TRBV5-4 and TRBJ2-7, with a weak D call TRBD1 (6 bases). This CDR3 is built from 13 residues. CDR1 is SGHNT, CDR2 YYREEE, per germline (reference sequence). V lost 4 bases to trimming and J lost 5 bases, with 13 bases between them. CDR3 in amino acids: CASSPGQRNEQYF. In DNA form, the CDR3 reads TGTGCCAGCAGCCCTGGACAGAGAAACGAGCAGTACTTC.